Given below is one TCR beta chain in context. Produced via immunoSEQ multiplex PCR; TCRdb's table is partial and in-frame only. This table holds around 280,000 clones, around 88% found once. The entry originates in a study of blood T cell repertoires in COVID-19. The overall study: PBMCs, B-cell-depleted T cells, or T cells were the source of the cDNA or gDNA that made up the material.

Participants came from some 26 US areas, aged roughly 18 to 89 years. CDR1 and CDR2 from the germline V gene are SGHAT and FQNNGV. V trimming: 5 bases; J trimming: 7 bases; junction bases outside the gene matches: 11. This CDR3 spans 15 amino acids. This chain uses TRBV11-2 with TRBJ2-7; 10 positions match TRBD1. The sequence was obtained from a woman between 35 and 50 years old who had recovered from COVID-19. Material: PBMCs or T cells enriched from blood (not recorded which). The chain's CDR3 is CASSPDRQGAGEQYF. In nucleotides, the CDR3 is TGTGCCAGCAGCCCAGACCGACAGGGGGCTGGTGAGCAGTACTTC. The whole variable domain, remainder taken from reference TRBV11-2 and TRBJ2-7, is EAGVAQSPRYKIIEKRQSVAFWCNPISGHATLYWYQQILGQGPKLLIQFQNNGVVDDSQLPKDRFSAERLKGVDSTLKIQPAKLEDSAVYLCASSPDRQGAGEQYFGPGTRLTVT.